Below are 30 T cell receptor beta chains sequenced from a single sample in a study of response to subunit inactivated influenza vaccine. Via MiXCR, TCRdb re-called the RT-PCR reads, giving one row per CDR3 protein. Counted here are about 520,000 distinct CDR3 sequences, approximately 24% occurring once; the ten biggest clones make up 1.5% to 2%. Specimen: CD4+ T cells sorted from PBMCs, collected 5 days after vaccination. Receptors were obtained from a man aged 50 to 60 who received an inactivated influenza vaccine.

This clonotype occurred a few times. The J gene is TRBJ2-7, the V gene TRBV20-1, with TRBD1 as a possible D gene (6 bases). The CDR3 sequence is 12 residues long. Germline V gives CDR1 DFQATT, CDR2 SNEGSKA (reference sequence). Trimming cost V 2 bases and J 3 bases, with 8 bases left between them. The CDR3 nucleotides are TGCAGTGCTAGATTAGGGGGCTACGAGCAGTACTTC. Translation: CSARLGGYEQYF.

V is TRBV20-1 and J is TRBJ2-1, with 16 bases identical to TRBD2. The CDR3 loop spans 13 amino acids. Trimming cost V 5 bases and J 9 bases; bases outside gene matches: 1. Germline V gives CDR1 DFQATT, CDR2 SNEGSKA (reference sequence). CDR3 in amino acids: CSAGTSGGGEQFF. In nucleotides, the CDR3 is TGCAGTGCTGGGACTAGCGGGGGGGGTGAGCAGTTCTTC.

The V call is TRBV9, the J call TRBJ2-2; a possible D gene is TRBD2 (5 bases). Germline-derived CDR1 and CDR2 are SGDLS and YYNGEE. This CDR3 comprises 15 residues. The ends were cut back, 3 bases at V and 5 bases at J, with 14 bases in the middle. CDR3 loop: CASSAGTAGTGELFF. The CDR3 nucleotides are TGTGCCAGCAGCGCGGGAACAGCCGGGACCGGGGAGCTGTTTTTT. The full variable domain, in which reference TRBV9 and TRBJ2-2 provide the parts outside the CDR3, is DSGVTQTPKHLITATGQRVTLRCSPRSGDLSVYWYQQSLDQGLQFLIQYYNGEERAKGNILERFSAQQFPDLHSELNLSSLELGDSALYFCASSAGTAGTGELFFGEGSRLTVL.

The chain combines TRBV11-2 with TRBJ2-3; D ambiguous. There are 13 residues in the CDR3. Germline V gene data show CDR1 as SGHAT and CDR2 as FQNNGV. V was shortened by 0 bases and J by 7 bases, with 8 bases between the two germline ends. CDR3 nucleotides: TGTGCCAGCAGCTTAGACAGCTTGAATACGCAGTATTTT. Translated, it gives CASSLDSLNTQYF.

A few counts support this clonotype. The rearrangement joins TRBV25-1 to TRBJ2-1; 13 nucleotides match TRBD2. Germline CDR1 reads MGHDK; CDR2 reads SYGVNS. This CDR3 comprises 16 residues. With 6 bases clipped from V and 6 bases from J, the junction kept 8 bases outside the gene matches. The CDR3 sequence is CASRKTSGRPGNEQFF. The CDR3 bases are TGTGCCAGCAGGAAGACTAGCGGGAGGCCCGGCAATGAGCAGTTCTTC.

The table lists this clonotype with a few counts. The CDR3 coding sequence is TGTGCCAGCAGTTACTCGACTAAGAGCTCCTACGAGCAGTACTTC. This translates into CASSYSTKSSYEQYF. V and J are TRBV6-2 or TRBV6-3 and TRBJ2-7, with D perhaps TRBD2 (5 bases). The CDR3 has 15 residues. Germline loops: CDR1 MNHEY, CDR2 SVGEGT. V was trimmed by 0 bases and J by 0 bases, leaving 9 bases between them.

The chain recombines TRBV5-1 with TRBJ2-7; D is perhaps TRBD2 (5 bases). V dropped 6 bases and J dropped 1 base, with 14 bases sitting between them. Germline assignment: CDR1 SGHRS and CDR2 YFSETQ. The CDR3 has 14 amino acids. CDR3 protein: CASTSQPGSYEQYF. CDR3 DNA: TGCGCCAGCACCTCCCAGCCGGGGTCCTACGAGCAGTACTTC.

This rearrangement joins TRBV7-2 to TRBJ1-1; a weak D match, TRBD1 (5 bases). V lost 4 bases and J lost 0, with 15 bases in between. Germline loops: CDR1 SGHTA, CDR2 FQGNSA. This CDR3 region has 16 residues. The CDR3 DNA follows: TGTGCCAGCAGCTCGGGACCGCTCTCAGTGAACACTGAAGCTTTCTTT. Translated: CASSSGPLSVNTEAFF.

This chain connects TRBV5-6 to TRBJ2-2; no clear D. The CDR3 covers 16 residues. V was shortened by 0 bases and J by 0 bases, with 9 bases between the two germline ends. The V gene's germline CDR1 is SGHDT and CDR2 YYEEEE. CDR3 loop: CASSLGLTANTGELFF. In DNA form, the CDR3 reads TGTGCCAGCAGCTTGGGGCTGACCGCGAACACCGGGGAGCTGTTTTTT.

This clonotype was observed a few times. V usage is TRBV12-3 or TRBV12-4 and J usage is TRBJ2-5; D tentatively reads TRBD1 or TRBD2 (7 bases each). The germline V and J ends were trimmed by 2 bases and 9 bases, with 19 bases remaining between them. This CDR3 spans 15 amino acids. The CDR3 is CASSLSGGGLGAQYF. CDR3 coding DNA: TGTGCCAGCAGTTTATCAGGGGGGGGCCTTGGTGCCCAGTACTTC.

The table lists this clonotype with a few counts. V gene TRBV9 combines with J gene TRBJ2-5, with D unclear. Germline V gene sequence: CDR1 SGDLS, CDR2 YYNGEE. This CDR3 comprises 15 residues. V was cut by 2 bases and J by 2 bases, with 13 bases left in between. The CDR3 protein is CASSVTHHGQETQYF. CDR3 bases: TGTGCCAGCAGCGTGACACATCACGGTCAAGAGACCCAGTACTTC.

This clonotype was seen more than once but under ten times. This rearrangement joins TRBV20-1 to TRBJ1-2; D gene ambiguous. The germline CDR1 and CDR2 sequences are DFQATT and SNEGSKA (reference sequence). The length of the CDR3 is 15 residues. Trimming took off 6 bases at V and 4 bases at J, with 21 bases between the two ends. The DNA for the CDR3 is TGCAGTGCCACCCCTAGTAGCACGGCAATCTATGGCTACACCTTC. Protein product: CSATPSSTAIYGYTF.

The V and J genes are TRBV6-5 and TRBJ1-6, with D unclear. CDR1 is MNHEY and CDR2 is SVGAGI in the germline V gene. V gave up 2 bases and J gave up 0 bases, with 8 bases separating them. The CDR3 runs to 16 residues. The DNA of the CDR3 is TGTGCCAGCAGTTACGGGCGGAGCTCCTATAATTCACCCCTCCACTTT. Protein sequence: CASSYGRSSYNSPLHF.

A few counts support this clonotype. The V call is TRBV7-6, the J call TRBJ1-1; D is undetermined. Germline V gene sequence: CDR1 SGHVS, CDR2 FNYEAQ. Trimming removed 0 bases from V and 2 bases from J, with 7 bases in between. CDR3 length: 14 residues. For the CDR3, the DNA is TGTGCCAGCAGCTTAGCAGGGTTTAACACTGAAGCTTTCTTT. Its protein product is CASSLAGFNTEAFF.

The CDR3 bases are TGCAGTGCTAGCCCCCAGCTGAGCTCCTACGAGCAGTACTTC. Protein product: CSASPQLSSYEQYF. The J gene is TRBJ2-7, the V gene TRBV20-1; D is undetermined. Trimming cost V 3 bases and J 0 bases, with 12 bases left between them. Germline CDR1 DFQATT, CDR2 SNEGSKA (reference sequence). The CDR3 covers 14 residues.

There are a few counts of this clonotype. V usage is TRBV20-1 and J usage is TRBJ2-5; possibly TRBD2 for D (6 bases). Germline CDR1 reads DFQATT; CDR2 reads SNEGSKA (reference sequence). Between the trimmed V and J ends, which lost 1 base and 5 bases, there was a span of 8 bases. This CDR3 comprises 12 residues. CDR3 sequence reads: CSARGRGETQYF. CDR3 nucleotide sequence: TGCAGTGCTAGAGGACGGGGGGAGACCCAGTACTTC.

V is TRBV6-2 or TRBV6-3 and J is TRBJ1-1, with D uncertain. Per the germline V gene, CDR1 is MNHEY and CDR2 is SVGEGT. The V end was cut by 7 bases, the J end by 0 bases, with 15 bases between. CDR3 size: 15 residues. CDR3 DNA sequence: TGTGCCAGCAAATCGGGAGGCCCCATGAACACTGAAGCTTTCTTT. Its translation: CASKSGGPMNTEAFF.

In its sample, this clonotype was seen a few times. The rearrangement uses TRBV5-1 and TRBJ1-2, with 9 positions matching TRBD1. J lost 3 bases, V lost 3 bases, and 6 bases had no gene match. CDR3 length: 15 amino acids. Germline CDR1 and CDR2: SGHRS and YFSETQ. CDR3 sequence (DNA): TGCGCCAGCAGCTACCCGACAGGGGGAGACTATGGCTACACCTTC. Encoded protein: CASSYPTGGDYGYTF.

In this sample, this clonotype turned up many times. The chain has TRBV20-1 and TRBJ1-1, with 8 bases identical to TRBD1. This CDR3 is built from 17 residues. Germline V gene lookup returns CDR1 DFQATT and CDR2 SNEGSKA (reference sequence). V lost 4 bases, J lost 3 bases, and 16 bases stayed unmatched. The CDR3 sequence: CSANQQGVGVIDTEAFF. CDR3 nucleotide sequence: TGCAGTGCTAATCAACAGGGGGTAGGAGTGATCGACACTGAAGCTTTCTTT.

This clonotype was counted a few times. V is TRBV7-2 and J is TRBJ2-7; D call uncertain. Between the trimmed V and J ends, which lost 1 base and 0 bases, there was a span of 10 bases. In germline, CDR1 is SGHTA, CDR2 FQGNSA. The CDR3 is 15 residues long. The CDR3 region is CASSLDLPSSYEQYF. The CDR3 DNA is TGTGCCAGCAGCTTAGACCTACCGAGCTCCTACGAGCAGTACTTC.

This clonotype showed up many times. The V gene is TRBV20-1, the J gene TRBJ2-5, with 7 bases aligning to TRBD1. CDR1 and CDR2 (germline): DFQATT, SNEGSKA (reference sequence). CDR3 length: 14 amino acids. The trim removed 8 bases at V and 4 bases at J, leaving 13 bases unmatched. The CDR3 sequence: CSPKSGTARETQYF. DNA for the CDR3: TGCAGTCCCAAGTCCGGGACAGCTAGAGAGACCCAGTACTTC.

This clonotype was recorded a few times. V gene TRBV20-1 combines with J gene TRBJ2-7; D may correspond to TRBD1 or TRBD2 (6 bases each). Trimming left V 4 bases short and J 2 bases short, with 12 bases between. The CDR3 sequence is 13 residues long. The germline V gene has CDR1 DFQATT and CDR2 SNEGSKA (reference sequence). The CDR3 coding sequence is TGCAGTGCTAAAGGGGGGTCGGCCTACGAGCAGTACTTC. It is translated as CSAKGGSAYEQYF.

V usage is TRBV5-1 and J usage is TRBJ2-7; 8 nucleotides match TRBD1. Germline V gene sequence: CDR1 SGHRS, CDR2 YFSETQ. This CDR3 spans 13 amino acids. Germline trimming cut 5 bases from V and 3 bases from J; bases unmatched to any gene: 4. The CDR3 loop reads CASRYTGGYEQYF. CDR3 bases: TGCGCCAGCAGGTATACAGGGGGCTACGAGCAGTACTTC.

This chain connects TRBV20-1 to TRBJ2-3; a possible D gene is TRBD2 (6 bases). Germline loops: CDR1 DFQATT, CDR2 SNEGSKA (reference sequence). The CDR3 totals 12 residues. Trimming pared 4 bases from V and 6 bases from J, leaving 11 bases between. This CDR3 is CSATPGGDTQYF. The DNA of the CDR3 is TGCAGTGCTACCCCCGGAGGGGATACGCAGTATTTT.

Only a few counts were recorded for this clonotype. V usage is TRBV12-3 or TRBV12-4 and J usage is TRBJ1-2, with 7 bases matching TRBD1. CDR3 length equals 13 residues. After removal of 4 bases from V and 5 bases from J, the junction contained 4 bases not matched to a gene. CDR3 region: CASSYDRAYGYTF. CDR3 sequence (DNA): TGTGCCAGCAGTTACGACAGGGCGTATGGCTACACCTTC.

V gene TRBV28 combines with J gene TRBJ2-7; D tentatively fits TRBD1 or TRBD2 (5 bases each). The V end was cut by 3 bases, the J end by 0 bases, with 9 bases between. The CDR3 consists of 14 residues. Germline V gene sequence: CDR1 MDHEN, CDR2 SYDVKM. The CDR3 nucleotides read TGTGCCAGCAGTTTTGGGACGGGCTCCTACGAGCAGTACTTC. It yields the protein CASSFGTGSYEQYF.

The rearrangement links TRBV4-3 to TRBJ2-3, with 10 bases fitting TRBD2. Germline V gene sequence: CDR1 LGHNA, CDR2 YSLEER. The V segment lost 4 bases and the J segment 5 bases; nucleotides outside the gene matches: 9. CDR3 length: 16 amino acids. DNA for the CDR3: TGCGCCAGCAGCCTCGGGAGCGGGGGGGCCCTAGATACGCAGTATTTT. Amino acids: CASSLGSGGALDTQYF.

CDR3 DNA sequence: TGTGCCAGCGGCATTGGGGGTTCGGCTAATGAAAAACTGTTTTTT. Translation gives CASGIGGSANEKLFF. The chain is built from TRBV25-1 and TRBJ1-4; tentative D call: TRBD1 (5 bases). The CDR3 spans 15 residues. CDR1 MGHDK and CDR2 SYGVNS come from the germline V gene. The V gene lost 8 bases and the J gene lost 3 bases, with 16 bases spanning the gap.

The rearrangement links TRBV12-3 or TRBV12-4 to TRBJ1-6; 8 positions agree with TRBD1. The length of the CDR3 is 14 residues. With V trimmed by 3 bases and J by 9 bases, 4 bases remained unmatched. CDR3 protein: CASSFGQGASPLHF. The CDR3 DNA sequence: TGTGCCAGCAGTTTCGGACAGGGAGCTTCACCCCTCCACTTT.

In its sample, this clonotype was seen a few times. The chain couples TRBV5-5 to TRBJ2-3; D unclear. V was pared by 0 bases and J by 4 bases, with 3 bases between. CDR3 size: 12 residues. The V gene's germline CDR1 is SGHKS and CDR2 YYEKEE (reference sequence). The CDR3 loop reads CASSLESDTQYF. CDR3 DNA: TGTGCCAGCAGCTTGGAGTCAGATACGCAGTATTTT.